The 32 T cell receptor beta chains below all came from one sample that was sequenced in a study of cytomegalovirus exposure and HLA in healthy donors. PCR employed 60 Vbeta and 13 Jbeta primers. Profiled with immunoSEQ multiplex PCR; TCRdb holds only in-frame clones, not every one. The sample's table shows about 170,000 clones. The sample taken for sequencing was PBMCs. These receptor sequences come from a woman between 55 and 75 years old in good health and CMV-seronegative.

The CDR3 DNA is TGTGCTAGTGGTTTGTTGGTAGATCCCAGAGGGGGATCCTACGAGCAGTACTTC. This encodes CASGLLVDPRGGSYEQYF. The J gene is TRBJ2-7, the V gene TRBV12-5, with D maybe TRBD1 (6 bases). The CDR3 spans 18 residues. V shed 2 bases and J shed 1 base, with 21 bases lying between them. Germline V gives CDR1 LGHNT, CDR2 FRNRAP.

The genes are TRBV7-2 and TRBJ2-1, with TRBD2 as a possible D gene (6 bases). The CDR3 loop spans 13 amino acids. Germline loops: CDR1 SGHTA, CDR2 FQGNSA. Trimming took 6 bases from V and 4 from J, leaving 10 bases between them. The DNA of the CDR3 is TGTGCCAGCAGGTCCAGCGGGTACAATGAGCAGTTCTTC. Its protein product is CASRSSGYNEQFF.

The CDR3 DNA reads TGTGCCAGCAGTACCGGCAGGGGTGACACTGAAGCTTTCTTT. This encodes CASSTGRGDTEAFF. V and J are TRBV6-5 and TRBJ1-1; possibly TRBD1 for D (6 bases). The CDR3 totals 14 residues. Trimming removed 5 bases from V and 3 bases from J, with 13 bases in between. Germline CDR1 reads MNHEY; CDR2 reads SVGAGI.

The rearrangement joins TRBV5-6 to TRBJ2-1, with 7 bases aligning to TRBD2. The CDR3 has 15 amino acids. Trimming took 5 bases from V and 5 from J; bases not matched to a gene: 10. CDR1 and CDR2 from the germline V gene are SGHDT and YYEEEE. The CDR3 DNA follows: TGTGCCAGCAGGTTAGCGGGTCCTGTGGACAATGAGCAGTTCTTC. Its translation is CASRLAGPVDNEQFF.

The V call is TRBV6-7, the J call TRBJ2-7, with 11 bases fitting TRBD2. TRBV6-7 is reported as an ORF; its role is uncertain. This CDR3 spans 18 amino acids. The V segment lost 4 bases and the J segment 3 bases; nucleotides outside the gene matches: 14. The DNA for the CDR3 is TGTGCCAGCAGTTTAGCGGGAGGGTCGTTGGGGATAAACTACGAGCAGTACTTC. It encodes CASSLAGGSLGINYEQYF.

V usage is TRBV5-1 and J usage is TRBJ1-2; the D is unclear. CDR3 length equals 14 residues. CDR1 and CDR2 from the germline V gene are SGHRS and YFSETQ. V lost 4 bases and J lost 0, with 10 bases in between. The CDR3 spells CASSVGLPNYGYTF. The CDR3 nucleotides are TGCGCCAGCAGCGTTGGACTCCCTAACTATGGCTACACCTTC.

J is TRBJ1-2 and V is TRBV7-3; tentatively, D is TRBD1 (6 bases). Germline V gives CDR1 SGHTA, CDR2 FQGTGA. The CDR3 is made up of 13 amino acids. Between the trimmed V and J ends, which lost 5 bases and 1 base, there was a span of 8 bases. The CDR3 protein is CASSMDSNYGYTF. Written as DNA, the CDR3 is TGTGCCAGCAGCATGGACAGTAACTATGGCTACACCTTC.

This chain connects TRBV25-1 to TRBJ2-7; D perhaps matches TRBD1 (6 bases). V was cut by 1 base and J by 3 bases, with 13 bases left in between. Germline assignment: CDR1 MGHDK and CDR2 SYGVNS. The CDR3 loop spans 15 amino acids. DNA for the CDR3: TGTGCCAGCAGTGAATTGGGGCAGGGGCACTACGAGCAGTACTTC. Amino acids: CASSELGQGHYEQYF.

The CDR3, as DNA: TGTGCCAGCTCACCACCCGGGACAAGTAACTATGGCTACACCTTC. Residues: CASSPPGTSNYGYTF. The J gene is TRBJ1-2, the V gene TRBV18; D may be TRBD1 (6 bases). Germline CDR1 is KGHSH and CDR2 is LQKENI. The CDR3 consists of 15 residues. The V and J ends lost 0 bases and 1 base respectively, with 9 bases between them.

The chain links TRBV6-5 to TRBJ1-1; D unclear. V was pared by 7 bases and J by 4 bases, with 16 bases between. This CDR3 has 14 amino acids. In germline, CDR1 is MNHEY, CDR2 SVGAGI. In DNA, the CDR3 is TGTGCCAGCACCCAGGACCCGGGGAGCACTGAAGCTTTCTTT. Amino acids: CASTQDPGSTEAFF.

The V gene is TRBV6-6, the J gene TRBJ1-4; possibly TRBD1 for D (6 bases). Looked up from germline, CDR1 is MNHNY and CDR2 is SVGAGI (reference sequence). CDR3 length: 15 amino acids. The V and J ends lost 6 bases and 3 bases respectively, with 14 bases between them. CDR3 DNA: TGTGCCAGCAGCCCCCTGGGGGCTTCTAATGAAAAACTGTTTTTT. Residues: CASSPLGASNEKLFF.

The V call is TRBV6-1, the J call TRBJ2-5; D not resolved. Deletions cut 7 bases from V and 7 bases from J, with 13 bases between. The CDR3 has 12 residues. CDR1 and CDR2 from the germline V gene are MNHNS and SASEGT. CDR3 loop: CASTTTPRTQYF. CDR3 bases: TGTGCCAGCACCACTACCCCGCGGACCCAGTACTTC.

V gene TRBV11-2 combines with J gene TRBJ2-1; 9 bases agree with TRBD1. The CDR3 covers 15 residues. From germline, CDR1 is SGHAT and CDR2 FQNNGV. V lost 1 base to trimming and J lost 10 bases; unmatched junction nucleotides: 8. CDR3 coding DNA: TGTGCCAGCAGCTTAGGGCGGGACAGGGCAAGCGAGCAGTTCTTC. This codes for CASSLGRDRASEQFF. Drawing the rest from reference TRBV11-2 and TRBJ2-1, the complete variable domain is EAGVAQSPRYKIIEKRQSVAFWCNPISGHATLYWYQQILGQGPKLLIQFQNNGVVDDSQLPKDRFSAERLKGVDSTLKIQPAKLEDSAVYLCASSLGRDRASEQFFGPGTRLTVL.

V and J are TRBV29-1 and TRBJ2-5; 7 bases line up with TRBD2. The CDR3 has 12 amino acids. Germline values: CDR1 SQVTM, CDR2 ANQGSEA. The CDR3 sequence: CSLLARGETQYF. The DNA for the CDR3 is TGCAGTTTACTAGCGAGAGGAGAGACCCAGTACTTC.

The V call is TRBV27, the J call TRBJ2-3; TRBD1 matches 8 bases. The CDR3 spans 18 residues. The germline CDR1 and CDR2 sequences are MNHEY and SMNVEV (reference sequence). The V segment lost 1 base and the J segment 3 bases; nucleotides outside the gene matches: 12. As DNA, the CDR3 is TGTGCCAGCAGTTTATTAGGAGGCGACAGGGGCAATACAGATACGCAGTATTTT. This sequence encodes CASSLLGGDRGNTDTQYF.

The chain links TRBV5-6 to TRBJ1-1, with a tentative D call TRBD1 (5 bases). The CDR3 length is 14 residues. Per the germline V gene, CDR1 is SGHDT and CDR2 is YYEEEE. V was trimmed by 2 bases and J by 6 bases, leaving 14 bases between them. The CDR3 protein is CASSFVGGTPEAFF. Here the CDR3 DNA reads TGTGCCAGCAGCTTTGTTGGGGGGACCCCTGAAGCTTTCTTT.

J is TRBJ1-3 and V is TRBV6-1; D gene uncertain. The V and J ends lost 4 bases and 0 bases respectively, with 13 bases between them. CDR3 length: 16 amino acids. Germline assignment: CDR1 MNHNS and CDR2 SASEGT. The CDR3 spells CASSGRGVRSGNTIYF. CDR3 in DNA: TGTGCCAGCAGTGGTCGGGGAGTACGCTCTGGAAACACCATATATTTT.

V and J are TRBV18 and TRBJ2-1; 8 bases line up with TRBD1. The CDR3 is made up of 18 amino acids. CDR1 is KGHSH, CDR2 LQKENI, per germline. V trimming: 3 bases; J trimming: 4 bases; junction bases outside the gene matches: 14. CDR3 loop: CASSPYRTGKGLYNEQFF. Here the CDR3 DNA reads TGTGCCAGCTCACCTTATAGGACAGGGAAGGGACTTTACAATGAGCAGTTCTTC.

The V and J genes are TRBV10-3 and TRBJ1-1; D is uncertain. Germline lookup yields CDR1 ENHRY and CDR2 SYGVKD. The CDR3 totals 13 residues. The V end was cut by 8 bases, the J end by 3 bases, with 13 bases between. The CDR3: CAIRPREDTEAFF. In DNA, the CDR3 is TGTGCCATCCGCCCCCGGGAGGACACTGAAGCTTTCTTT.

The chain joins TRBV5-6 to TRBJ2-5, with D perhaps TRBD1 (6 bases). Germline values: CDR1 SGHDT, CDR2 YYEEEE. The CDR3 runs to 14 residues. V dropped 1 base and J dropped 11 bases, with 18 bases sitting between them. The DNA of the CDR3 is TGTGCCAGCAGCTTGCGATTTGGGGGCCGCAGGCAGTACTTC. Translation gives CASSLRFGGRRQYF.

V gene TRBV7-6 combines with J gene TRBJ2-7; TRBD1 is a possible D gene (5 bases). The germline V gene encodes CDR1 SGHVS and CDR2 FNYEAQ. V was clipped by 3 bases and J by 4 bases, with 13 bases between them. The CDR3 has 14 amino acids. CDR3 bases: TGTGCCAGCAGCTTGGGTACAGGCCGATACGAGCAGTACTTC. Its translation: CASSLGTGRYEQYF.

The CDR3 region is CATSRGGPPGGQDEQYF. Here the CDR3 DNA reads TGTGCCACCAGCAGAGGGGGTCCGCCAGGGGGGCAGGACGAGCAGTACTTC. The gene calls are TRBV15 and TRBJ2-7; TRBD1 might be the D (7 bases). The CDR3 contains 17 residues. Germline assignment: CDR1 LNHNV and CDR2 YYDKDF (reference sequence). The V end was cut by 1 base, the J end by 5 bases, with 21 bases between.

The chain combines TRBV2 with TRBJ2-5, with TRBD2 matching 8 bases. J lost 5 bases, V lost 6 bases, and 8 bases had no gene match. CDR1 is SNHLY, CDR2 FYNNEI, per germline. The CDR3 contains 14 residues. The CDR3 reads CASRGTRGGETQYF. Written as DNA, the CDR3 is TGTGCCAGCAGGGGGACTAGGGGCGGGGAGACCCAGTACTTC.

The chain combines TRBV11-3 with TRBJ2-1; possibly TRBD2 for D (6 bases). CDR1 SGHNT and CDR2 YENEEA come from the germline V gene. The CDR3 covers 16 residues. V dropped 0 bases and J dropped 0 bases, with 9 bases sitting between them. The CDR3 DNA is TGTGCCAGCAGCTTAGATGGGGGAGGCTCCTACAATGAGCAGTTCTTC. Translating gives CASSLDGGGSYNEQFF. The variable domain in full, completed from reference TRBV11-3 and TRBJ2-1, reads EAGVVQSPRYKIIEKKQPVAFWCNPISGHNTLYWYLQNLGQGPELLIRYENEEAVDDSQLPKDRFSAERLKGVDSTLKIQPAELGDSAVYLCASSLDGGGSYNEQFFGPGTRLTVL.

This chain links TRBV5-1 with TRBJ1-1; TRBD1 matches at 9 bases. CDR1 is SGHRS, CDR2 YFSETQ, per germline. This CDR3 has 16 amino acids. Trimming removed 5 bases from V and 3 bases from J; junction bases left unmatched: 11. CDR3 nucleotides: TGCGCCAGCAGTTCCGGACAGGGGCGGCCATACACTGAAGCTTTCTTT. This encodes CASSSGQGRPYTEAFF.

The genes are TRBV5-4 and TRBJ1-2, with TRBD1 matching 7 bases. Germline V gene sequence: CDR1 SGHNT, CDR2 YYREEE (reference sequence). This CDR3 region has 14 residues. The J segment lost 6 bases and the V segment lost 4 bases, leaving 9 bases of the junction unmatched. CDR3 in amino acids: CASSLIQGEDGYTF. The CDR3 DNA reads TGTGCCAGCAGCCTCATCCAGGGGGAAGATGGCTACACCTTC.

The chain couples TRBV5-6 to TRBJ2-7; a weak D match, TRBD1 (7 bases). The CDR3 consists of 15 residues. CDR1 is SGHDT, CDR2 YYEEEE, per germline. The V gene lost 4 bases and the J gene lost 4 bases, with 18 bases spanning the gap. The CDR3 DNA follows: TGTGCCAGCAGCCCCCCGGCAGGGGGGATTTACGAGCAGTACTTC. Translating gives CASSPPAGGIYEQYF.

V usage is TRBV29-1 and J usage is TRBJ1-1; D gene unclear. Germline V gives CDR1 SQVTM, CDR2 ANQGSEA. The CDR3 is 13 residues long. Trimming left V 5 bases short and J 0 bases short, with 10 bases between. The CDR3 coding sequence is TGCAGCGTTTCAGGCAGATTGAACACTGAAGCTTTCTTT. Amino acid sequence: CSVSGRLNTEAFF.

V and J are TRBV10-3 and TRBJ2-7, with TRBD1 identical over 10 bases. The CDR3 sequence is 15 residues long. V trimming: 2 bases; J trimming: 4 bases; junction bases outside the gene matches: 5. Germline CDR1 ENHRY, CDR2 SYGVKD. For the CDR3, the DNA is TGTGCCATCAGTGAGGGGACAGGGGCACCATACGAGCAGTACTTC. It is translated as CAISEGTGAPYEQYF.

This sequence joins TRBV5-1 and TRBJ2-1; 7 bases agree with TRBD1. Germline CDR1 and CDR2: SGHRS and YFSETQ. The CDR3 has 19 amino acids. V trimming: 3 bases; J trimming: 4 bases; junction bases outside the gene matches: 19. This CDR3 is CASSSTPGQSGLPYNEQFF. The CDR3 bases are TGCGCCAGCAGCTCCACACCGGGACAGTCCGGTCTGCCTTACAATGAGCAGTTCTTC.

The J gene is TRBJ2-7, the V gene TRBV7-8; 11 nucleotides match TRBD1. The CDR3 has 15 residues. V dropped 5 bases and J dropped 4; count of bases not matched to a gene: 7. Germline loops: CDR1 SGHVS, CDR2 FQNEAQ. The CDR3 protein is CASSKGTGGLYEQYF. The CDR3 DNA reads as TGTGCCAGCAGCAAAGGGACAGGGGGTCTATACGAGCAGTACTTC.

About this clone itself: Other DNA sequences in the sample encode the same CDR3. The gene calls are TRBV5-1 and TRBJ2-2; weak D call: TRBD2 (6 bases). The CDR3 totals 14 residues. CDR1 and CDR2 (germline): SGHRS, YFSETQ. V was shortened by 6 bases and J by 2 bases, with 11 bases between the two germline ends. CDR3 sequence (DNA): TGCGCCAGCACAAACGGGGGAAACACCGGGGAGCTGTTTTTT. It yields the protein CASTNGGNTGELFF. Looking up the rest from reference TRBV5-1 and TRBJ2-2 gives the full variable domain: KAGVTQTPRYLIKTRGQQVTLSCSPISGHRSVSWYQQTPGQGLQFLFEYFSETQRNKGNFPGRFSGRQFSNSRSEMNVSTLELGDSALYLCASTNGGNTGELFFGEGSRLTVL.